One and the same sample provided the 8 T cell receptor beta chains below, sequenced in a study of cytomegalovirus exposure and HLA in healthy donors. Use of 60 Vbeta and 13 Jbeta primers characterized the PCR. Sequencing used immunoSEQ multiplex PCR; TCRdb keeps in-frame clones, though not all of them. Found here are under 95,000 clones, less than 8% of them singletons; the top ten hold 2% to 2.5%. Sequencing input: PBMCs. Every receptor here comes from a man aged 45-65 years in good health and CMV-seronegative.

This chain connects TRBV28 to TRBJ2-5, with 8 positions matching TRBD2. J was trimmed by 2 bases and V by 4 bases; bases with no gene match: 3. This CDR3 spans 14 amino acids. Germline V CDR1 and CDR2: MDHEN, SYDVKM. CDR3 amino acids: CASSSTSGQETQYF. CDR3 bases: TGTGCCAGCAGTTCCACTAGCGGACAAGAGACCCAGTACTTC.

A few counts support this clone. This chain joins TRBV28 and TRBJ2-5; D is perhaps TRBD2 (6 bases). Germline loops: CDR1 MDHEN, CDR2 SYDVKM. V was shortened by 3 bases and J by 5 bases, with 10 bases between the two germline ends. The CDR3 loop spans 13 amino acids. The CDR3 DNA sequence: TGTGCCAGCAGTTTGCCGGGGAGGGAGACCCAGTACTTC. Its protein is CASSLPGRETQYF. The variable domain in full, completed from reference TRBV28 and TRBJ2-5, reads DVKVTQSSRYLVKRTGEKVFLECVQDMDHENMFWYRQDPGLGLRLIYFSYDVKMKEKGDIPEGYSVSREKKERFSLILESASTNQTSMYLCASSLPGRETQYFGPGTRLLVL.

This chain links TRBV27 with TRBJ2-7; 7 bases line up with TRBD1. This CDR3 region has 13 residues. Germline values: CDR1 MNHEY, CDR2 SMNVEV (reference sequence). The ends lost 6 bases at V and 1 base at J; junction bases unmatched: 3. Here the CDR3 DNA reads TGTGCCAGCAGCCCACAGGGGTCCTACGAGCAGTACTTC. Translated: CASSPQGSYEQYF.

This rearrangement joins TRBV6-4 to TRBJ2-2; D not certain. The CDR3 totals 16 residues. Germline lookup yields CDR1 MRHNA and CDR2 SNTAGT. With 0 bases removed from V and 0 bases from J, the gap between germline ends came to 8 bases. CDR3 coding DNA: TGTGCCAGCAGTGACTCGACTCATGCGAACACCGGGGAGCTGTTTTTT. It is translated as CASSDSTHANTGELFF.

This CDR3 is CASSPISGRVGGEQYF. CDR3 DNA sequence: TGTGCCAGCAGCCCAATTAGCGGGAGAGTAGGGGGCGAGCAGTACTTC. The chain carries TRBV4-2 and TRBJ2-7; 9 bases are shared with TRBD2. CDR3 length: 16 amino acids. J lost 6 bases, V lost 4 bases, and 13 bases had no gene match. Germline CDR1 reads LGHNA; CDR2 reads YNFKEQ.

This clone has a handful of counts. The genes are TRBV28 and TRBJ1-2; TRBD1 is a possible D gene (6 bases). The V gene lost 4 bases and the J gene lost 4 bases, with 13 bases spanning the gap. Germline CDR1 and CDR2: MDHEN and SYDVKM. The CDR3 consists of 14 residues. The CDR3 DNA is TGTGCCAGCAGTTCAGGGGCCTCCGGCTATGGCTACACCTTC. Translated, it gives CASSSGASGYGYTF.

This clone was detected only a few times. The chain recombines TRBV6-1 with TRBJ2-7; a possible D gene is TRBD2 (7 bases). With 8 bases removed from V and 4 bases from J, the gap between germline ends came to 15 bases. This CDR3 has 13 residues. From germline, CDR1 is MNHNS and CDR2 SASEGT. The CDR3 nucleotides are TGTGCCAGCGTGCGAGAGGGGGGGTACGAGCAGTACTTC. It translates to CASVREGGYEQYF.

J is TRBJ2-3 and V is TRBV30; the D is unclear. Germline V gene sequence: CDR1 GTSNPN, CDR2 SVGIG (reference sequence). The CDR3 sequence is 11 residues long. V was cut by 5 bases and J by 5 bases, with 8 bases left in between. The CDR3 DNA reads as TGTGCCTGGGACACCCGAGATACGCAGTATTTT. Translation gives CAWDTRDTQYF.